Shown below are 7 T cell receptor beta chains from a single sample sequenced in a study of cytomegalovirus exposure and HLA in healthy donors. Amplification used 60 Vbeta primers and 13 Jbeta primers. Repertoires were generated with immunoSEQ multiplex PCR, while TCRdb's copy carries only in-frame clones and drops some. Among about 140,000 clones listed, roughly 79% were seen once. Sequencing used PBMCs. The receptors originated from a male donor in good health and CMV-seronegative.

The V call is TRBV7-2, the J call TRBJ1-6, with D tentatively TRBD1 (6 bases). The germline gives CDR1 SGHTA, CDR2 FQGNSA. The CDR3 totals 14 residues. The ends were cut back, 5 bases at V and 14 bases at J, with 19 bases in the middle. This CDR3 reads CASSTYRGGSALHF. For the CDR3, the DNA is TGTGCCAGCAGCACATATAGGGGGGGCTCAGCCCTCCACTTT.

The chain links TRBV23-1 to TRBJ2-5; TRBD1 matches at 8 bases. TRBV23-1 counts as an open reading frame of uncertain function. The V and J ends lost 1 base and 4 bases, in that order; junction bases with no gene match: 5. The CDR3 has 15 residues. CDR3 DNA sequence: TGCGCCAGCAGTCAATTTAACAGGGGGATAGAGACCCAGTACTTC. Encoded protein: CASSQFNRGIETQYF.

The chain uses TRBV5-6 and TRBJ2-7; no clear D gene. Trimming stripped 0 bases from V and 3 bases from J, with 13 bases between. The CDR3 totals 15 residues. Germline V gene data show CDR1 as SGHDT and CDR2 as YYEEEE. The chain's CDR3 is CASSLGNVANYEQYF. CDR3 DNA sequence: TGTGCCAGCAGCTTGGGTAATGTGGCCAACTACGAGCAGTACTTC.

Only a few counts were recorded for this clone. The chain employs TRBV11-1 and TRBJ2-6; no clear D. The CDR3 has 18 amino acids. Trimming pared 4 bases from V and 4 bases from J, leaving 20 bases between. Germline loops: CDR1 SGHAT, CDR2 FQDESV (reference sequence). CDR3 sequence: CASSSSPDGSRGANVLTF. The CDR3 coding sequence is TGTGCCAGCAGCTCCTCCCCCGACGGTTCGAGGGGGGCCAACGTCCTGACTTTC.

The chain is built from TRBV6-5 and TRBJ2-7; 9 bases agree with TRBD1. CDR1 and CDR2 from the germline V gene are MNHEY and SVGAGI. V lost 5 bases to trimming and J lost 0 bases; unmatched junction nucleotides: 5. This CDR3 has 15 residues. The CDR3 bases are TGTGCCAGCAGTCCGGACAGGGGCCTCTCCTACGAGCAGTACTTC. Protein product: CASSPDRGLSYEQYF.

The V gene is TRBV15, the J gene TRBJ2-2; D might be TRBD1 (7 bases). The germline CDR1 and CDR2 sequences are LNHNV and YYDKDF (reference sequence). Deletions cut 0 bases from V and 6 bases from J, with 14 bases between. The length of the CDR3 is 16 residues. The CDR3 here is CATSRDLGRGAGELFF. The CDR3 DNA reads TGTGCCACCAGCAGAGATCTGGGCAGGGGGGCCGGGGAGCTGTTTTTT. Full variable domain (outside the CDR3, taken from reference TRBV15 and TRBJ2-2): DAMVIQNPRYQVTQFGKPVTLSCSQTLNHNVMYWYQQKSSQAPKLLFHYYDKDFNNEADTPDNFQSRRPNTSFCFLDIRSPGLGDTAMYLCATSRDLGRGAGELFFGEGSRLTVL.

The rearrangement joins TRBV11-2 to TRBJ1-5; D call uncertain. There are 15 residues in the CDR3. Germline V gene data show CDR1 as SGHAT and CDR2 as FQNNGV. V lost 0 bases to trimming and J lost 1 base, with 7 bases between them. The CDR3 loop is CASSLDDTSNQPQHF. In DNA form, the CDR3 reads TGTGCCAGCAGCTTAGATGACACCAGCAATCAGCCCCAGCATTTT.